This T cell receptor beta chain was obtained from a study of cytomegalovirus exposure and HLA in healthy donors. Whole-study findings and limits: Presence/absence analyses took donor sequencing depth as roughly uniform. TCR beta chain V- and J-gene trimming was linked, in a later analysis, to a missense variant in DCLRE1C. By a later analysis, the bulk of CMV-associated TCR beta chains appeared HLA-restricted. Later work found that TCR association rates differed between HLA loci; DRB1 had the most and HLA-C the fewest.

60 Vbeta and 13 Jbeta primers were used in PCR. This table comes from immunoSEQ multiplex PCR, and its TCRdb copy is limited to in-frame clones, with some not included. The sample shows some 200,000 clones, under 70% of them seen only once. The CDR3 is made up of 14 amino acids. V shed 7 bases, J shed 7 bases, and the junction held 11 bases outside the gene matches. Germline V CDR1 and CDR2: LGHNA, YSLEER. To note about this clone: Its antigen remains unknown.

The receptor's source is a man in his forties in good health and CMV-seropositive. The sample was PBMCs. The genes are TRBV4-3 and TRBJ2-3; 7 positions agree with TRBD1. CDR3 region: CASTLGRGSYTQYF. The CDR3 nucleotides read TGCGCCAGCACCCTCGGCAGGGGGAGTTATACGCAGTATTTT.